These 29 T cell receptor beta chains share one sample of origin, sequenced in a study of cytomegalovirus exposure and HLA in healthy donors. The PCR made use of 60 Vbeta and 13 Jbeta primers. Profiling relied on immunoSEQ multiplex PCR, and the TCRdb table lists in-frame clones only, not all of them. The table records about 200,000 clones, about 81% of them present only once. The source material was PBMCs. The receptors come from a woman aged 45-59 years in good health and CMV-seropositive.

V and J are TRBV18 and TRBJ1-4; 8 bases are a match to TRBD1. Germline V gene lookup returns CDR1 KGHSH and CDR2 LQKENI. This CDR3 has 14 residues. The V and J ends lost 3 bases and 8 bases, in that order; junction bases with no gene match: 5. This CDR3 reads CASSPGTGNEKLFF. In nucleotides, the CDR3 is TGTGCCAGCTCACCCGGGACAGGAAACGAAAAACTGTTTTTT.

The chain links TRBV27 to TRBJ1-1; no reliable D call. Germline CDR1 is MNHEY and CDR2 is SMNVEV (reference sequence). CDR3 length equals 14 residues. Trimming shortened V by 4 bases and J by 1 base, and 10 bases separated the two germline ends. For the CDR3, the DNA is TGTGCCAGCAGTTCCTGGAGAAGGAACACTGAAGCTTTCTTT. It translates to CASSSWRRNTEAFF.

This sequence joins TRBV18 and TRBJ2-4; D gene ambiguous. Germline V gene lookup returns CDR1 KGHSH and CDR2 LQKENI. The CDR3 contains 13 residues. The V gene lost 2 bases and the J gene lost 5 bases, with 7 bases spanning the gap. Here the CDR3 reads CASSPAVENIQYF. The CDR3, as DNA: TGTGCCAGCTCACCAGCAGTTGAAAACATTCAGTACTTC. Full variable domain (missing parts from reference TRBV18 and TRBJ2-4): NAGVMQNPRHLVRRRGQEARLRCSPMKGHSHVYWYRQLPEEGLKFMVYLQKENIIDESGMPKERFSAEFPKEGPSILRIQQVVRGDSAAYFCASSPAVENIQYFGAGTRLSVL.

The chain carries TRBV28 and TRBJ1-6; 8 bases line up with TRBD1. V was pared by 10 bases and J by 7 bases, with 6 bases of the junction left unmatched. Per germline, CDR1 MDHEN and CDR2 SYDVKM. CDR3 size: 13 residues. In DNA, the CDR3 is TGTGCCACCGAGGACAGGGTGAATTCACCCCTCCACTTT. It translates to CATEDRVNSPLHF.

This chain uses TRBV5-1 with TRBJ2-1, with TRBD1 matching 8 bases. Germline V gene lookup returns CDR1 SGHRS and CDR2 YFSETQ. The CDR3 extends over 14 amino acids. J lost 7 bases, V lost 1 base, and 4 bases had no gene match. The CDR3 region is CASSLTRGLNEQFF. CDR3 bases: TGCGCCAGCAGCTTGACCAGGGGGCTGAATGAGCAGTTCTTC.

This chain joins TRBV27 and TRBJ1-2; D remains ambiguous. The ends were cut back, 8 bases at V and 8 bases at J, with 18 bases in the middle. The CDR3 is 13 residues long. Germline V gene lookup returns CDR1 MNHEY and CDR2 SMNVEV (reference sequence). This CDR3 reads CASALWAGRGYTF. As DNA, the CDR3 is TGTGCCAGCGCCCTCTGGGCAGGTCGGGGCTACACCTTC.

The V gene is TRBV5-6, the J gene TRBJ2-1; 8 bases map to TRBD2. The germline V gene has CDR1 SGHDT and CDR2 YYEEEE. This CDR3 comprises 11 residues. The V segment lost 4 bases and the J segment 15 bases; nucleotides outside the gene matches: 6. CDR3 loop: CASSGGLEAFF. The CDR3 DNA reads as TGTGCCAGCAGCGGGGGACTAGAGGCGTTCTTC.

This clone was found a few times. The CDR3 region is CASSLGAQESSYNSPLHF. The DNA of the CDR3 is TGTGCCAGCAGCTTGGGGGCACAGGAAAGCTCCTATAATTCACCCCTCCACTTT. The V call is TRBV5-4, the J call TRBJ1-6; D possibly corresponds to TRBD1 (5 bases). Germline lookup yields CDR1 SGHNT and CDR2 YYREEE (reference sequence). V lost 0 bases, J lost 0 bases, and 13 bases lay in between. The CDR3 is 18 amino acids.

The CDR3 DNA is TGTGCCAGCTCACCGCAGGGTACCGAGACCCAGTACTTC. Residues: CASSPQGTETQYF. The rearrangement uses TRBV18 and TRBJ2-5, with D perhaps matching TRBD1 (5 bases). CDR1 and CDR2 (germline): KGHSH, LQKENI. V lost 3 bases and J 5 bases, leaving 10 bases between the germline ends. The CDR3 contains 13 residues. Variable domain in full (rest from reference TRBV18 and TRBJ2-5): NAGVMQNPRHLVRRRGQEARLRCSPMKGHSHVYWYRQLPEEGLKFMVYLQKENIIDESGMPKERFSAEFPKEGPSILRIQQVVRGDSAAYFCASSPQGTETQYFGPGTRLLVL.

The chain combines TRBV11-3 with TRBJ1-6, with a tentative D call TRBD1 (6 bases). Trimming pared 4 bases from V and 7 bases from J, leaving 8 bases between. The CDR3 spans 13 residues. Germline loops: CDR1 SGHNT, CDR2 YENEEA. CDR3 amino acids: CASSYRENSPLHF. The CDR3 DNA is TGTGCCAGCAGCTACAGGGAGAATTCACCCCTCCACTTT.

The V and J genes are TRBV28 and TRBJ2-5; weak D call: TRBD1 (6 bases). The DNA end is more similar to TRBJ2-7, so the J call may be wrong. CDR1 MDHEN and CDR2 SYDVKM come from the germline V gene. CDR3 size: 16 residues. Written as DNA, the CDR3 is TGTGCCAGCAGTTTAAATAGTCAGGGGTCTTCCTACGAGCAGTACTTC. Its protein product is CASSLNSQGSSYEQYF.

This clone was seen more than once but under ten times. The V call is TRBV2, the J call TRBJ2-7; 13 nucleotides agree with TRBD2. CDR1 SNHLY and CDR2 FYNNEI come from the germline V gene. This CDR3 has 13 residues. Trimming removed 11 bases from V and 9 bases from J; junction bases left unmatched: 10. CDR3 region: CAEQTSGGLGQYF. The CDR3 DNA sequence: TGTGCCGAACAGACTAGCGGGGGGCTAGGGCAGTACTTC.

This chain joins TRBV19 and TRBJ2-5, with a possible D match to TRBD1 (6 bases). CDR3 length equals 14 residues. V lost 3 bases, J lost 6 bases, and 14 bases lay in between. CDR1 is LNHDA, CDR2 SQIVND, per germline (reference sequence). CDR3 DNA sequence: TGTGCCAGTAGTATTGAGGGCAGGGGACAGACCCAGTACTTC. It yields the protein CASSIEGRGQTQYF.

V is TRBV29-1 and J is TRBJ1-2; TRBD1 matches at 10 bases. The J segment lost 4 bases and the V segment lost 4 bases, leaving 3 bases of the junction unmatched. Germline CDR1 and CDR2: SQVTM and ANQGSEA. The CDR3 is 13 residues long. CDR3 residues: CSVVDRGTYGYTF. CDR3 sequence (DNA): TGCAGCGTTGTGGACAGGGGGACCTATGGCTACACCTTC.

V usage is TRBV5-1 and J usage is TRBJ2-2, with 9 bases identical to TRBD1. Germline values: CDR1 SGHRS, CDR2 YFSETQ. This CDR3 comprises 15 residues. The ends lost 0 bases at V and 3 bases at J; junction bases unmatched: 0. CDR3 sequence: CASSLGDRDTGELFF. The CDR3 nucleotides are TGCGCCAGCAGCTTGGGGGACAGGGACACCGGGGAGCTGTTTTTT. Full variable domain (rest looked up from reference TRBV5-1 and TRBJ2-2): KAGVTQTPRYLIKTRGQQVTLSCSPISGHRSVSWYQQTPGQGLQFLFEYFSETQRNKGNFPGRFSGRQFSNSRSEMNVSTLELGDSALYLCASSLGDRDTGELFFGEGSRLTVL.

The chain links TRBV28 to TRBJ2-6; 7 nucleotides line up with TRBD1. This CDR3 comprises 19 residues. V lost 6 bases, J lost 0 bases, and 14 bases stayed unmatched. CDR1 MDHEN and CDR2 SYDVKM come from the germline V gene. The CDR3 DNA reads as TGTGCCAGCAGCCTTTGGGCAGGGGGTCGGGACTCTGGGGCCAACGTCCTGACTTTC. This encodes CASSLWAGGRDSGANVLTF.

The chain employs TRBV29-1 and TRBJ2-7, with TRBD1 as a possible D gene (5 bases). With 1 base removed from V and 3 bases from J, the gap between germline ends came to 13 bases. The germline V gene encodes CDR1 SQVTM and CDR2 ANQGSEA. This CDR3 has 14 residues. Here the CDR3 DNA reads TGCAGCGTTGAAGGGTCAGGGCCCCGCTACGAGCAGTACTTC. Protein: CSVEGSGPRYEQYF.

CDR3 sequence reads: CSVDGPTGQSYNEQFF. The CDR3 region has the DNA TGCAGCGTTGACGGCCCAACGGGACAGTCCTACAATGAGCAGTTCTTC. This rearrangement joins TRBV29-1 to TRBJ2-1; 7 nucleotides align to TRBD1. This CDR3 has 16 amino acids. Germline CDR1 and CDR2: SQVTM and ANQGSEA. V was clipped by 3 bases and J by 1 base; unmatched bases: 9.

CDR3 coding DNA: TGTGCCAGCAGCTTGGGTCTATATAAATCCTACGAGCAGTACTTC. Amino acids: CASSLGLYKSYEQYF. J is TRBJ2-7 and V is TRBV5-5; D not resolved. CDR3 length: 15 residues. Deletions cut 0 bases from V and 1 base from J, with 11 bases between. The germline gives CDR1 SGHKS, CDR2 YYEKEE (reference sequence). Variable domain in full (rest from reference TRBV5-5 and TRBJ2-7): DAGVTQSPTHLIKTRGQQVTLRCSPISGHKSVSWYQQVLGQGPQFIFQYYEKEERGRGNFPDRFSARQFPNYSSELNVNALLLGDSALYLCASSLGLYKSYEQYFGPGTRLTVT.

This chain links TRBV5-1 with TRBJ2-5; TRBD2 aligns across 15 bases. The closer fit of TRBJ2-7 to the DNA end suggests the J call may be wrong. CDR3 size: 18 residues. Germline V lookup: CDR1 SGHRS, CDR2 YFSETQ. The CDR3 region is CASSRAGTSGGTQYEQYF. The CDR3 DNA follows: TGCGCCAGCAGTCGGGCCGGGACTAGCGGGGGGACTCAATACGAGCAGTACTTC.

The chain combines TRBV28 with TRBJ2-4; unclear D gene. Germline CDR1 is MDHEN and CDR2 is SYDVKM. Trimming took off 2 bases at V and 4 bases at J, with 12 bases between the two ends. The CDR3 covers 15 residues. In nucleotides, the CDR3 is TGTGCCAGCAGTTTACCGGTCCCCGGGAAAAACATTCAGTACTTC. It specifies CASSLPVPGKNIQYF.

The V call is TRBV9, the J call TRBJ2-5; TRBD1 matches at 9 bases. The length of the CDR3 is 15 residues. The V gene's germline CDR1 is SGDLS and CDR2 YYNGEE. V dropped 0 bases and J dropped 5; count of bases not matched to a gene: 5. CDR3 sequence reads: CASSVGTGDGETQYF. In nucleotides, the CDR3 is TGTGCCAGCAGCGTAGGGACAGGGGATGGGGAGACCCAGTACTTC.

In DNA form, the CDR3 reads TGTGCCAGCAGTTTAACCGGGCTTTTGGGGCTCCACGGGCAGTTCTTC. Protein: CASSLTGLLGLHGQFF. The chain carries TRBV27 and TRBJ2-1; D might be TRBD1 (5 bases). The CDR3 length is 16 residues. Germline CDR1 reads MNHEY; CDR2 reads SMNVEV (reference sequence). Trimming took off 2 bases at V and 12 bases at J, with 23 bases between the two ends.

V is TRBV7-9 and J is TRBJ1-4; D is ambiguous. The ends were cut back, 5 bases at V and 6 bases at J, with 4 bases in the middle. Germline CDR1 SEHNR, CDR2 FQNEAQ (reference sequence). CDR3 length: 11 amino acids. The CDR3 region has the DNA TGTGCCAGCAGCACGGATGAAAAACTGTTTTTT. Protein sequence: CASSTDEKLFF.

This clone was seen a few times. The chain couples TRBV28 to TRBJ1-1; D possibly corresponds to TRBD1 (6 bases). Trimming removed 8 bases from V and 3 bases from J, with 13 bases in between. The CDR3 extends over 13 amino acids. Germline V lookup: CDR1 MDHEN, CDR2 SYDVKM. CDR3 sequence reads: CASLRDTHTEAFF. The CDR3 bases are TGTGCCAGCCTTAGGGACACCCACACTGAAGCTTTCTTT.

J is TRBJ1-1 and V is TRBV5-1; maybe TRBD1 (6 bases). The CDR3 runs to 14 residues. Germline V gene lookup returns CDR1 SGHRS and CDR2 YFSETQ. Trimming took off 4 bases at V and 4 bases at J, with 14 bases between the two ends. This chain's CDR3 is CASSLTQGSTEAFF. CDR3 nucleotide sequence: TGCGCCAGCAGCCTAACCCAGGGGAGCACTGAAGCTTTCTTT.

The CDR3 DNA is TGTGCCAGCAGCCAGTCGGGGGGCCGTACGCAGTATTTT. Translation gives CASSQSGGRTQYF. V gene TRBV7-6 combines with J gene TRBJ2-3, with D possibly TRBD2 on 7 matching bases. Deletions cut 5 bases from V and 8 bases from J, with 14 bases between. The CDR3 has 13 residues. Germline assignment: CDR1 SGHVS and CDR2 FNYEAQ.

The chain links TRBV4-3 to TRBJ1-2; D gene ambiguous. CDR3 size: 13 residues. V shed 1 base and J shed 2 bases, with 5 bases lying between them. Germline values: CDR1 LGHNA, CDR2 YSLEER. DNA for the CDR3: TGCGCCAGCAGCCAAGGGGAGAACTATGGCTACACCTTC. This codes for CASSQGENYGYTF.

A single count supports this clone. The rearrangement joins TRBV5-5 to TRBJ1-2, with 9 bases matching TRBD1. V trimming: 5 bases; J trimming: 5 bases; junction bases outside the gene matches: 7. The CDR3 runs to 14 residues. Germline lookup yields CDR1 SGHKS and CDR2 YYEKEE (reference sequence). The CDR3: CASSRPGQGYGYTF. The CDR3 DNA is TGTGCCAGCAGTAGACCGGGACAGGGTTATGGCTACACCTTC.